This TCR beta chain appears in the sequencing data of a study of blood T cells in healthy people across ages. Whole-study context: Template switching retrieved approximately one barcoded beta molecule for each two T cells.

CDR3 length: 14 residues. Trimming removed 5 bases at V and 8 bases at J, with 16 bases between. Germline V lookup: CDR1 SEHNR, CDR2 FQNEAQ (reference sequence). The second PCR ran about 7 to 12 cycles with a sample-barcoded 5' primer and J-beta primers. Each CDR3 protein is one row after TCRdb ran MiXCR on the 5' RACE reads. The sample includes approximately 800,000 distinct CDR3 sequences, 46% of them seen just once. This sequence was found in a man older than 75 in good health. Sequenced material: blood. This sequence joins TRBV7-9 and TRBJ2-1, with a possible D match to TRBD2 (6 bases). The CDR3 sequence is CASSPRRGGDEQFF. CDR3 in DNA: TGTGCCAGCAGCCCCCGGCGGGGCGGGGATGAGCAGTTCTTC.